The clone carrying this T cell receptor beta chain showed up just a few times. Other DNA sequences in this sample translate to the same CDR3. The protocol was immunoSEQ multiplex PCR, while the TCRdb copy is restricted to in-frame clones and leaves out a portion. The table shows 150,000 or so clones, with around 90% occurring only once. This sample was included in a study of T cell responses to AZD1222 COVID-19 vaccine. This CDR3 region has 12 residues. Trimming cost V 3 bases and J 9 bases, with 8 bases left between them. CDR1 LNHDA and CDR2 SQIVND come from the germline V gene (reference sequence). The source material was peripheral blood, sampled 28 days after the second AZD1222 dose. The origin of this receptor is an adult who received the AZD1222 COVID-19 vaccine. The chain joins TRBV19 to TRBJ2-2, with no clear D. For the CDR3, the DNA is TGTGCCAGTAGTATCCCCCTACGGGAGCTGTTTTTT. Encoded protein: CASSIPLRELFF.